The sequence of this TCR beta chain was determined in a study of identical twins. Study results and caveats: Without tracking the same donors, conclusions rested on cross-sectional statistical analysis. For cord blood, abundant beta clonotypes had fewer insertions, unlike memory repertoires, which showed none.

This clonotype was picked up many times. The antigen remains undetermined. Each CDR3 protein is one row after TCRdb ran MiXCR on the 5' RACE reads. The sample lists roughly 690,000 distinct CDR3 sequences; roughly 6% were seen once. Germline CDR1 reads SNHLY; CDR2 reads FYNNEI. The CDR3 runs to 16 residues. Trimming pared 0 bases from V and 5 bases from J, leaving 14 bases between. J is TRBJ2-1 and V is TRBV2, with D perhaps given as TRBD1 or TRBD2 (5 bases each). The receptor comes from a man between 18 and 35 years old in good health. The source material was naive T cells sorted from blood. The CDR3 region is CASSEAGFGTDNEQFF. The CDR3 bases are TGTGCCAGCAGTGAAGCTGGGTTCGGGACCGACAATGAGCAGTTCTTC. Full variable domain (missing parts from reference TRBV2 and TRBJ2-1): EPEVTQTPSHQVTQMGQEVILRCVPISNHLYFYWYRQILGQKVEFLVSFYNNEISEKSEIFDDQFSVERPDGSNFTLKIRSTKLEDSAMYFCASSEAGFGTDNEQFFGPGTRLTVL.